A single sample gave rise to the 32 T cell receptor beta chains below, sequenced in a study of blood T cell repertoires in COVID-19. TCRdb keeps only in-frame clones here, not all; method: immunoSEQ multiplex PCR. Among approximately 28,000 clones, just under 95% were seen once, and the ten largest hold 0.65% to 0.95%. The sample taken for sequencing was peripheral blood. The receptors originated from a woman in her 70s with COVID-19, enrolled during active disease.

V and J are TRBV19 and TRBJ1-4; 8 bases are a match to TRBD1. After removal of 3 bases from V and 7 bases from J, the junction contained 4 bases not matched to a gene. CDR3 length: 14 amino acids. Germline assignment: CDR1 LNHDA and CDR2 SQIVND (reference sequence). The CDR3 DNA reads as TGTGCCAGTAGTATCGGACAGGGAGGTGAAAAACTGTTTTTT. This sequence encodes CASSIGQGGEKLFF.

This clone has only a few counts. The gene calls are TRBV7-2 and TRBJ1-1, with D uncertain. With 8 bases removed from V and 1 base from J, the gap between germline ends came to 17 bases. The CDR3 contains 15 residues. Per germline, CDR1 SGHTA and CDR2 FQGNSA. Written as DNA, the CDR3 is TGTGCCAGCTACGCCCGCTCACACAAGAACACTGAAGCTTTCTTT. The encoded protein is CASYARSHKNTEAFF.

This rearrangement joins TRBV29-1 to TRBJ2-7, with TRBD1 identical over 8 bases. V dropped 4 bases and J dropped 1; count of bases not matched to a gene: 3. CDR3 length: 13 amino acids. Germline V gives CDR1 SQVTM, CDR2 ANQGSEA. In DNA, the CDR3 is TGCAGCGTTGGGCAGGGGGCGTCCTACGAGCAGTACTTC. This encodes CSVGQGASYEQYF.

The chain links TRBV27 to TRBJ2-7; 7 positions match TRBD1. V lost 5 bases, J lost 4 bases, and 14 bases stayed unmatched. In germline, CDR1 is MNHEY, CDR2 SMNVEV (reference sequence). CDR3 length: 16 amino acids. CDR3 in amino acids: CASSPYGQAVKYEQYF. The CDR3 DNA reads TGTGCCAGCAGTCCGTACGGACAGGCTGTTAAATACGAGCAGTACTTC.

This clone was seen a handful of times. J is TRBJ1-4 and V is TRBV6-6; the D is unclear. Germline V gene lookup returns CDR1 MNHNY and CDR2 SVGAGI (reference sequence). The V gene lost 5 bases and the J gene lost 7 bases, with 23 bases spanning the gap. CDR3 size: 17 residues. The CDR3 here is CASSLRAPGERAEKLFF. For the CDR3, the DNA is TGTGCCAGCAGTCTAAGGGCCCCCGGGGAACGAGCTGAAAAACTGTTTTTT.

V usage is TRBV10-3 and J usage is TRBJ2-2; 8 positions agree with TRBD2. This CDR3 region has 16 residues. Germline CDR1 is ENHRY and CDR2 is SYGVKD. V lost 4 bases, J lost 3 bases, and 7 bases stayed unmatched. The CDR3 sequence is CAISGAGGADTGELFF. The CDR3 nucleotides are TGTGCCATCAGTGGGGCGGGGGGCGCGGACACCGGGGAGCTGTTTTTT.

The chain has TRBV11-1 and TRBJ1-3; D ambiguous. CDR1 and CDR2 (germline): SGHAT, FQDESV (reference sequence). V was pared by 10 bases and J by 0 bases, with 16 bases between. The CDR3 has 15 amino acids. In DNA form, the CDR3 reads TGTGCCACCTCGGCAGTTCGGGGCTCTGGAAACACCATATATTTT. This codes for CATSAVRGSGNTIYF.

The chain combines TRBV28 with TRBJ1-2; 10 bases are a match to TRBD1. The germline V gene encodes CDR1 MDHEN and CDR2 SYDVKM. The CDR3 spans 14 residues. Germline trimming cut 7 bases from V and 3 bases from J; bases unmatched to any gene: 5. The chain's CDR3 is CASNRDRGDYGYTF. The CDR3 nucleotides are TGTGCCAGCAATCGGGACAGGGGAGACTATGGCTACACCTTC.

The CDR3 DNA reads as TGTGCCACCAGCCGTGGACAGGGTTTGGATGAGCAGTTCTTC. It encodes CATSRGQGLDEQFF. This chain joins TRBV15 and TRBJ2-1, with TRBD1 matching over 8 bases. Germline V gene data show CDR1 as LNHNV and CDR2 as YYDKDF (reference sequence). Trimming removed 5 bases from V and 8 bases from J; junction bases left unmatched: 8. This CDR3 spans 14 amino acids.

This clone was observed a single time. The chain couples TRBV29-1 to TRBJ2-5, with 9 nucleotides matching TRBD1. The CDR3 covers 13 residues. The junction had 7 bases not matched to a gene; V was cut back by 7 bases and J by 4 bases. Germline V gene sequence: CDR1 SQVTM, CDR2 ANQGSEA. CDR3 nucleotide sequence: TGCAGCGGAAAGGGACAGGGTGTAGAGACCCAGTACTTC. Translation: CSGKGQGVETQYF.

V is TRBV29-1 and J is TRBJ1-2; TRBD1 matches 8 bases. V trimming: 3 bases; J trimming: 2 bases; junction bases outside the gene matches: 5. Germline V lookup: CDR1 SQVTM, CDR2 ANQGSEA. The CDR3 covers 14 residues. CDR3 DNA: TGCAGCGTTGATGGTGACAGGGGAAACTATGGCTACACCTTC. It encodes CSVDGDRGNYGYTF.

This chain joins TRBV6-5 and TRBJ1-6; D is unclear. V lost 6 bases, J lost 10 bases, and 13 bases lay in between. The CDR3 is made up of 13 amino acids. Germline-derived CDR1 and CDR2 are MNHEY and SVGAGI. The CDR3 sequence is CASRPSRASPLHF. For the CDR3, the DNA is TGTGCCAGCAGACCTTCGAGGGCGTCACCCCTCCACTTT.

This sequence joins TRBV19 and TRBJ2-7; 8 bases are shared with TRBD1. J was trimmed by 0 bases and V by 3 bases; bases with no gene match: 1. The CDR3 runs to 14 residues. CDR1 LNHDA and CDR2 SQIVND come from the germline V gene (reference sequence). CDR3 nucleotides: TGTGCCAGTAGTATTGGACAGGGCTCCTACGAGCAGTACTTC. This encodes CASSIGQGSYEQYF.

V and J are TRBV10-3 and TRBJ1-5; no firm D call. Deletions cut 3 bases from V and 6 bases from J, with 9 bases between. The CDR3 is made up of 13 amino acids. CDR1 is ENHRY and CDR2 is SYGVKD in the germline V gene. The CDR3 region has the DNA TGTGCCATCAGTGATCTCGAGGGTCAGCCCCAGCATTTT. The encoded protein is CAISDLEGQPQHF.

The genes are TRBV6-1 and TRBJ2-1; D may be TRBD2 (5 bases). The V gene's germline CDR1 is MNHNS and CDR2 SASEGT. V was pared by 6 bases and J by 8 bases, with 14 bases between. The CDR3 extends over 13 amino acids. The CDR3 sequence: CASRPTSPYEQFF. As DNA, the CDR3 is TGTGCCAGCAGACCAACTAGTCCCTATGAGCAGTTCTTC.

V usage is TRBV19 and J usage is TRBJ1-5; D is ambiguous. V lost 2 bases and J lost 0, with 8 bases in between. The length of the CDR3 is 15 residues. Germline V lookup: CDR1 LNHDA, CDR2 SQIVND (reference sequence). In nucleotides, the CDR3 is TGTGCCAGTAGTATATCGACAAGTAGCAATCAGCCCCAGCATTTT. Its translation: CASSISTSSNQPQHF.

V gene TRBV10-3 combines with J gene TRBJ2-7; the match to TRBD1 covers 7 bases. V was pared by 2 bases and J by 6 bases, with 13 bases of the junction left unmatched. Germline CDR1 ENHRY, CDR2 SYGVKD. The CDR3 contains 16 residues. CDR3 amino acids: CAISENDRALWGEQYF. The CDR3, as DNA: TGTGCCATCAGTGAGAACGACAGGGCCCTCTGGGGCGAGCAGTACTTC.

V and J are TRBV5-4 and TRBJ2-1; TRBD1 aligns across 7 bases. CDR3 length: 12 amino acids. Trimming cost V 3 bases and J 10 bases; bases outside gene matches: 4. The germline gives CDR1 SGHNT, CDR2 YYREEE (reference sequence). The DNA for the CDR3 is TGTGCCAGCAGCTCTACAGGGGCAGAGCAGTTCTTC. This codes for CASSSTGAEQFF.

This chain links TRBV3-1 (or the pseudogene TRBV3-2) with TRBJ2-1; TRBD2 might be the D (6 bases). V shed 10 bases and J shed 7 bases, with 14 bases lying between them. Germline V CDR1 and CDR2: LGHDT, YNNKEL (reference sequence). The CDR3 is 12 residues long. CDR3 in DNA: TGTGCCACCGAGGGACTTGCTAATGAGCAGTTCTTC. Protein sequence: CATEGLANEQFF.

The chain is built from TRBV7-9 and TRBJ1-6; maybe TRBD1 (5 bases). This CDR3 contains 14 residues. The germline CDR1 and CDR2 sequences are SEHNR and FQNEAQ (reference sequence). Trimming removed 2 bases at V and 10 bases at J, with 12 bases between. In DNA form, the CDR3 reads TGTGCCAGCAGCTTAACGGGGGAGGGATCACCCCTCCACTTT. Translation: CASSLTGEGSPLHF. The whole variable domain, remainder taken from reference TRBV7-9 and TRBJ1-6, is DTGVSQNPRHKITKRGQNVTFRCDPISEHNRLYWYRQTLGQGPEFLTYFQNEAQLEKSRLLSDRFSAERPKGSFSTLEIQRTEQGDSAMYLCASSLTGEGSPLHFGNGTRLTVT.

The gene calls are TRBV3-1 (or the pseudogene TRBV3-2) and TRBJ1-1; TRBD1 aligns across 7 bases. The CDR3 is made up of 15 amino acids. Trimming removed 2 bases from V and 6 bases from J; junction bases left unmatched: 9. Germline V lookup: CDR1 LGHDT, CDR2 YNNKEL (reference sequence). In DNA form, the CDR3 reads TGTGCCAGCAGCCAACCGGGACAGACTGTACCTGAAGCTTTCTTT. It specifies CASSQPGQTVPEAFF.

In DNA, the CDR3 is TGTGCCACCAGCAGAGAGACAGGGGGCGATCATCAGCCCCAGCATTTT. The encoded protein is CATSRETGGDHQPQHF. This chain links TRBV15 with TRBJ1-5; TRBD1 matches at 10 bases. The V gene end was trimmed by 0 bases and the J gene end by 5 bases; junction bases not matched to a gene: 4. CDR3 length equals 16 residues. Per the germline V gene, CDR1 is LNHNV and CDR2 is YYDKDF (reference sequence).

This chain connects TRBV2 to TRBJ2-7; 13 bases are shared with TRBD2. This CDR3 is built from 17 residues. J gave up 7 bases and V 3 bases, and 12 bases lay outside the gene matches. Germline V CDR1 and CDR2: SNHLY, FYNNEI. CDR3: CASSDPAGLAGVGEQYF. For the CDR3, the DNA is TGTGCCAGCAGTGATCCCGCCGGACTAGCGGGAGTGGGGGAGCAGTACTTC.

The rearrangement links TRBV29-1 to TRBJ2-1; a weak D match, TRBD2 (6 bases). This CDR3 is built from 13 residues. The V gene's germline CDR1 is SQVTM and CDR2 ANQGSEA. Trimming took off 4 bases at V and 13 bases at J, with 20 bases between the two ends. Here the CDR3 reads CSVGWAGGEAQFF. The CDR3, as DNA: TGCAGCGTTGGTTGGGCTGGTGGGGAGGCCCAGTTCTTC.

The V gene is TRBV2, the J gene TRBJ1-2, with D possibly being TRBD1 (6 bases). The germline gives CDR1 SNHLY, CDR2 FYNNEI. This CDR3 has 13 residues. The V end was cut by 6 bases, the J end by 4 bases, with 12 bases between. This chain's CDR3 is CASSPETGYGYTF. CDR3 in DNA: TGTGCCAGCAGCCCTGAGACAGGCTATGGCTACACCTTC.

CDR3 sequence (DNA): TGCAGTGTCGGGAGGGTATCCGAGCAGTACTTC. Its translation is CSVGRVSEQYF. The genes are TRBV20-1 and TRBJ2-7; the match to TRBD2 covers 8 bases. Unmatched junction bases numbered 5, after V lost 7 bases and J lost 6 bases. Germline CDR1 and CDR2: DFQATT and SNEGSKA (reference sequence). The CDR3 runs 11 residues.

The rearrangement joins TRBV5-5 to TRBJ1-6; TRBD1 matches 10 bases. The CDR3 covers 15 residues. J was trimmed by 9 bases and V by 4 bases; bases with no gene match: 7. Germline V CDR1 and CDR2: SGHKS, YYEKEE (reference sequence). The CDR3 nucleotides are TGTGCCAGCAGCACCGGGGACAGGGGAACTTCACCCCTCCACTTT. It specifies CASSTGDRGTSPLHF. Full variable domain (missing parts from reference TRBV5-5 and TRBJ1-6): DAGVTQSPTHLIKTRGQQVTLRCSPISGHKSVSWYQQVLGQGPQFIFQYYEKEERGRGNFPDRFSARQFPNYSSELNVNALLLGDSALYLCASSTGDRGTSPLHFGNGTRLTVT.

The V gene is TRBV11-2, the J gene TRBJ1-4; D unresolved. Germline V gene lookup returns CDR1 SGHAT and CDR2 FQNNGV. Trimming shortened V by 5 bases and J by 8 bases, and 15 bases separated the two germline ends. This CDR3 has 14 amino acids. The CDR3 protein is CASSPLKFPEKLFF. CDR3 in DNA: TGTGCCAGCAGCCCCCTAAAATTCCCGGAAAAACTGTTTTTT.

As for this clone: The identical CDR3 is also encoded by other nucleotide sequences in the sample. CDR3 loop: CASSQDLVAGNTIYF. For the CDR3, the DNA is TGTGCCAGCAGCCAAGATCTGGTAGCTGGAAACACCATATATTTT. The chain carries TRBV3-1 (or the pseudogene TRBV3-2) and TRBJ1-3; D is ambiguous. CDR1 and CDR2 from the germline V gene are LGHDT and YNNKEL (reference sequence). The CDR3 loop spans 15 amino acids. V lost 0 bases and J lost 2, with 8 bases in between.

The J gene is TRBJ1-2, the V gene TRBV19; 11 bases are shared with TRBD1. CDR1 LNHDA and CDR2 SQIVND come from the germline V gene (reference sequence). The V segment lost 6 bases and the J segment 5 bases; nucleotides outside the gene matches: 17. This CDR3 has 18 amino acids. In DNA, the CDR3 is TGTGCCAGTAGACCCGGACAGGGGGCTGTTCCGGAGATTTATGGCTACACCTTC. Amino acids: CASRPGQGAVPEIYGYTF.

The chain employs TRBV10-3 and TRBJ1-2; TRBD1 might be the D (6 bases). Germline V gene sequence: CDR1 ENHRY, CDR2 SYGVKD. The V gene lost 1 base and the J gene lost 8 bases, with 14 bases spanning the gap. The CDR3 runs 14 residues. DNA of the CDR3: TGTGCCATCAGTGAGTTGTCAGGGGAGAGGGGCTACACCTTC. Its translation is CAISELSGERGYTF.

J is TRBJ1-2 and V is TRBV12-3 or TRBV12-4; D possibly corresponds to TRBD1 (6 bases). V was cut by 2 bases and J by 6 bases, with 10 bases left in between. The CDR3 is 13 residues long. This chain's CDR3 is CASSLPGDDGYTF. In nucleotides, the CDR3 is TGTGCCAGCAGTTTACCAGGGGACGATGGCTACACCTTC.